The rows below give T cell receptor beta chains drawn from one sample of a study of shared clonotypes between healthy human individuals. Measured with immunoSEQ multiplex PCR; TCRdb has only the in-frame clones, and not every one. The data show some 2,000,000 clones, about 95% seen once. The sample consisted of naive CD8+ T cells sorted from blood. These receptor sequences come from a man aged 18 to 29 in good health. CDR3s include the opening cysteine and the closing phenylalanine or tryptophan. Each record gives: V gene, J gene, D gene, clone size, CDR3 protein, CDR3 DNA. The D gene is left open where the match is weak. Not all rows give a size; the values are once, few, many and, for expanded clones, a class.

v_call: TRBV29-1
j_call: TRBJ1-2
d_call: TRBD1
clone_size: NA
cdr3_aa: CSVSGTGDLGGYTF
cdr3_nt: TGCAGCGTTTCCGGGACAGGGGATTTGGGTGGCTACACCTTC

v_call: TRBV7-9
j_call: TRBJ2-4
d_call: TRBD1
clone_size: NA
cdr3_aa: CASSPWDRENIQYF
cdr3_nt: TGTGCCAGCAGCCCCTGGGACAGGGAGAACATTCAGTACTTC

v_call: TRBV19
j_call: TRBJ2-7
d_call: NA
clone_size: NA
cdr3_aa: CASSTNRATNHEQYF
cdr3_nt: TGTGCCAGTAGTACAAACCGGGCCACGAATCACGAGCAGTACTTC

v_call: TRBV11-2
j_call: TRBJ2-7
d_call: TRBD1
clone_size: once
cdr3_aa: CASLGQSPHEQYF
cdr3_nt: TGTGCCAGCCTGGGACAGTCTCCCCACGAGCAGTACTTC

v_call: TRBV6-1
j_call: TRBJ1-4
d_call: TRBD1
clone_size: NA
cdr3_aa: CASSEVTGSVEKLFF
cdr3_nt: TGTGCCAGCAGTGAAGTGACAGGGTCGGTAGAAAAACTGTTTTTT

v_call: TRBV19
j_call: TRBJ2-1
d_call: TRBD2
clone_size: NA
cdr3_aa: CASSIGLAVYNEQFF
cdr3_nt: TGTGCCAGTAGTATAGGTCTAGCGGTCTACAATGAGCAGTTCTTC

v_call: TRBV4-2
j_call: TRBJ2-3
d_call: NA
clone_size: NA
cdr3_aa: CASSQSYGPSTDTQYF
cdr3_nt: TGTGCCAGCAGCCAAAGTTACGGTCCTAGCACAGATACGCAGTATTTT

v_call: TRBV6-6
j_call: TRBJ1-4
d_call: NA
clone_size: NA
cdr3_aa: CASSYLGGGEKLFF
cdr3_nt: TGTGCCAGCAGTTATCTGGGGGGTGGTGAAAAACTGTTTTTT

v_call: TRBV10-2
j_call: TRBJ2-7
d_call: TRBD2
clone_size: NA
cdr3_aa: CASRDSGPTYEQYF
cdr3_nt: TGCGCCAGCAGAGATAGCGGGCCTACTTACGAGCAGTACTTC

v_call: TRBV7-8
j_call: TRBJ1-1
d_call: NA
clone_size: NA
cdr3_aa: CASSVAQGLNTEAFF
cdr3_nt: TGTGCCAGCAGCGTAGCCCAAGGACTGAACACTGAAGCTTTCTTT

v_call: TRBV28
j_call: TRBJ2-1
d_call: TRBD1
clone_size: NA
cdr3_aa: CASSPGQGRTSYNEQFF
cdr3_nt: TGTGCCAGCAGCCCGGGACAGGGGCGGACCTCCTACAATGAGCAGTTCTTC

v_call: TRBV28
j_call: TRBJ2-1
d_call: TRBD2
clone_size: NA
cdr3_aa: CASSFRGDSYNEQFF
cdr3_nt: TGTGCCAGCAGTTTTCGGGGGGACTCCTACAATGAGCAGTTCTTC

v_call: TRBV18
j_call: TRBJ2-7
d_call: NA
clone_size: NA
cdr3_aa: CASSPPAGQGYEQYF
cdr3_nt: TGTGCCAGCTCACCACCGGCTGGCCAGGGCTACGAGCAGTACTTC

v_call: TRBV30
j_call: TRBJ2-7
d_call: NA
clone_size: NA
cdr3_aa: CAWSPIDGYEQYF
cdr3_nt: TGTGCCTGGAGTCCCATAGACGGCTACGAGCAGTACTTC

v_call: TRBV6-1
j_call: TRBJ1-2
d_call: NA
clone_size: once
cdr3_aa: CASSEGFGYGYTF
cdr3_nt: TGTGCCAGCAGTGAAGGGTTCGGCTATGGCTACACCTTC

v_call: TRBV19
j_call: TRBJ1-2
d_call: TRBD1
clone_size: NA
cdr3_aa: CASSIDRPTGKVDGYTF
cdr3_nt: TGTGCCAGTAGTATAGATCGACCGACAGGGAAGGTGGATGGCTACACCTTC

v_call: TRBV19
j_call: TRBJ1-1
d_call: NA
clone_size: NA
cdr3_aa: CASIGAPDTEAFF
cdr3_nt: TGTGCCAGTATTGGGGCGCCGGACACTGAAGCTTTCTTT

v_call: TRBV27
j_call: TRBJ1-5
d_call: NA
clone_size: NA
cdr3_aa: CASSFLGAHQPQHF
cdr3_nt: TGTGCCAGCAGTTTTCTAGGGGCCCATCAGCCCCAGCATTTT

v_call: TRBV5-6
j_call: TRBJ1-2
d_call: TRBD1
clone_size: NA
cdr3_aa: CASSFDRGVYGYTF
cdr3_nt: TGTGCCAGCAGCTTTGACAGGGGCGTCTATGGCTACACCTTC

v_call: TRBV29-1
j_call: TRBJ2-5
d_call: NA
clone_size: NA
cdr3_aa: CSVLGQRETQYF
cdr3_nt: TGCAGCGTTTTAGGACAGAGGGAGACCCAGTACTTC

v_call: TRBV14
j_call: TRBJ1-2
d_call: NA
clone_size: NA
cdr3_aa: CASSQVLYYGYTF
cdr3_nt: TGTGCCAGCAGCCAAGTGTTATACTATGGCTACACCTTC

v_call: TRBV2
j_call: TRBJ1-2
d_call: TRBD1
clone_size: once
cdr3_aa: CASSESVRGGHYGYTF
cdr3_nt: TGTGCCAGCAGTGAGTCGGTCAGGGGGGGTCACTATGGCTACACCTTC

v_call: TRBV9
j_call: TRBJ1-4
d_call: TRBD1
clone_size: NA
cdr3_aa: CASSVGQGVYATNEKLFF
cdr3_nt: TGTGCCAGCAGCGTTGGACAGGGAGTTTATGCAACTAATGAAAAACTGTTTTTT

v_call: TRBV7-8
j_call: TRBJ2-1
d_call: TRBD2
clone_size: NA
cdr3_aa: CASSRTSGRAYNEQFF
cdr3_nt: TGTGCCAGCAGCCGGACTAGCGGGAGGGCCTACAATGAGCAGTTCTTC

v_call: TRBV5-1
j_call: TRBJ2-7
d_call: NA
clone_size: NA
cdr3_aa: CASSWSESSYEQYF
cdr3_nt: TGCGCCAGCAGCTGGAGCGAGAGCTCCTACGAGCAGTACTTC

v_call: TRBV27
j_call: TRBJ2-2
d_call: NA
clone_size: NA
cdr3_aa: CASSVLGNTGELFF
cdr3_nt: TGTGCCAGCAGCGTACTAGGGAACACCGGGGAGCTGTTTTTT

v_call: TRBV9
j_call: TRBJ2-7
d_call: NA
clone_size: NA
cdr3_aa: CASSVGVGYEQYF
cdr3_nt: TGTGCCAGCAGCGTAGGTGTCGGCTACGAGCAGTACTTC

v_call: TRBV30
j_call: TRBJ2-7
d_call: NA
clone_size: NA
cdr3_aa: CAWSAGIPEQYF
cdr3_nt: TGTGCCTGGAGTGCCGGTATCCCCGAACAGTACTTC

v_call: TRBV5-4
j_call: TRBJ2-7
d_call: TRBD1
clone_size: NA
cdr3_aa: CASSPRQGPGYEQYF
cdr3_nt: TGTGCCAGCAGCCCTCGACAGGGGCCAGGCTACGAGCAGTACTTC

v_call: TRBV4-1
j_call: TRBJ2-7
d_call: NA
clone_size: NA
cdr3_aa: CASSQGGPTLYYEQYF
cdr3_nt: TGCGCCAGCAGCCAAGGCGGACCGACCCTTTACTACGAGCAGTACTTC

v_call: TRBV5-1
j_call: TRBJ2-7
d_call: TRBD1
clone_size: once
cdr3_aa: CASSLGQGIPYEQYF
cdr3_nt: TGCGCCAGCAGCTTGGGACAGGGGATCCCCTACGAGCAGTACTTC